A single sample is the source of the 9 T cell receptor beta chains below, sequenced in a study of a mutant IDH1 vaccine in newly diagnosed glioma. These receptors' antigens are unknown. The time point is: week 47, end of study. Doses consisted of 300 ug of mutant IDH1 20-mer peptide each, paired with topical imiquimod. The method was immunoSEQ multiplex PCR; TCRdb's version includes in-frame clones alone and lacks a portion of them. The profile shows tens of thousands of clones, approximately 82% of them singletons. Sequences were derived from PBMCs, sampled from a glioma patient whose treatment included an IDH1 peptide vaccine. The receptors stem from a man between 18 and 35 years old with glioma. Some clones in this sample may be carry-over from other donors' samples.

V usage is TRBV27 and J usage is TRBJ1-5, with D perhaps TRBD1 (5 bases). Germline CDR1 is MNHEY and CDR2 is SMNVEV (reference sequence). The CDR3 has 13 residues. The V end was cut by 6 bases, the J end by 2 bases, with 8 bases between. DNA of the CDR3: TGTGCCAGCAGGCCGGGACGCAATCAGCCCCAGCATTTT. As protein: CASRPGRNQPQHF.

This chain links TRBV18 with TRBJ2-7; the match to TRBD1 covers 10 bases. Looked up from germline, CDR1 is KGHSH and CDR2 is LQKENI. The CDR3 length is 14 residues. Trimming cost V 6 bases and J 5 bases; bases outside gene matches: 7. CDR3 nucleotide sequence: TGTGCCAGCTCGAGGGGACAGGGGAGTAACGAGCAGTACTTC. Translation gives CASSRGQGSNEQYF.

As concerns this clone: Other DNA sequences in this specimen translate into the identical CDR3. This chain links TRBV7-9 with TRBJ2-7; D unresolved. V was clipped by 1 base and J by 3 bases, with 4 bases between them. The CDR3 sequence is 12 residues long. The germline CDR1 and CDR2 sequences are SEHNR and FQNEAQ (reference sequence). The chain's CDR3 is CASSLGDYEQYF. The DNA for the CDR3 is TGTGCCAGCAGCTTAGGGGACTACGAGCAGTACTTC.

This chain links TRBV7-2 with TRBJ2-2; 7 bases fit TRBD1. The CDR3 runs to 17 residues. Germline V gene sequence: CDR1 SGHTA, CDR2 FQGNSA. Losses at the gene ends were 0 bases for V and 0 bases for J; bases not matched to a gene: 4. In DNA form, the CDR3 reads TGTGCCAGCAGCTTAGCCAGGGGGATGGCGAACACCGGGGAGCTGTTTTTT. It specifies CASSLARGMANTGELFF. Full variable domain (rest looked up from reference TRBV7-2 and TRBJ2-2): GAGVSQSPSNKVTEKGKDVELRCDPISGHTALYWYRQSLGQGLEFLIYFQGNSAPDKSGLPSDRFSAERTGGSVSTLTIQRTQQEDSAVYLCASSLARGMANTGELFFGEGSRLTVL.

The J gene is TRBJ1-1, the V gene TRBV7-9; no clear D. The ends were cut back, 1 base at V and 2 bases at J, with 11 bases in the middle. The CDR3 has 15 amino acids. Germline values: CDR1 SEHNR, CDR2 FQNEAQ (reference sequence). This CDR3 is CASSLGRLDNTEAFF. The DNA for the CDR3 is TGTGCCAGCAGCTTAGGGCGGTTGGATAACACTGAAGCTTTCTTT.

The chain links TRBV30 to TRBJ1-5; the D gene is possibly TRBD1 (5 bases). This CDR3 contains 13 residues. Germline V CDR1 and CDR2: GTSNPN, SVGIG (reference sequence). Trimming pared 0 bases from V and 6 bases from J, leaving 9 bases between. CDR3 DNA sequence: TGTGCCTGGAGTGTAACCGGGGGTCAGCCCCAGCATTTT. Amino acid sequence: CAWSVTGGQPQHF.

The chain employs TRBV5-6 and TRBJ1-2; the D gene is possibly TRBD1 (6 bases). The CDR3 length is 13 residues. Germline values: CDR1 SGHDT, CDR2 YYEEEE. Trimming pared 1 base from V and 6 bases from J, leaving 10 bases between. The CDR3 is CASSLFSGDGYTF. The DNA for the CDR3 is TGTGCCAGCAGCTTGTTTTCAGGGGATGGCTACACCTTC.

The J gene is TRBJ1-2, the V gene TRBV4-3; D remains ambiguous. Germline values: CDR1 LGHNA, CDR2 YSLEER. This CDR3 comprises 13 residues. V was clipped by 8 bases and J by 2 bases, with 12 bases between them. The CDR3 sequence: CASSKDGNYGYTF. CDR3 nucleotides: TGCGCCAGCTCGAAGGACGGGAACTATGGCTACACCTTC.

This rearrangement joins TRBV5-4 to TRBJ2-7, with D possibly TRBD2 on 5 matching bases. Per the germline V gene, CDR1 is SGHNT and CDR2 is YYREEE (reference sequence). This CDR3 has 12 residues. Trimming stripped 6 bases from V and 6 bases from J, with 13 bases between. Here the CDR3 reads CASKGGSGEQYF. The CDR3 bases are TGTGCCAGCAAAGGTGGGAGTGGCGAGCAGTACTTC.